The source of this TCR beta chain is a study of T-cell memory formation after mild COVID-19. Study-level background: There were largely donor-specific TCR clusters.

This CDR3 spans 13 amino acids. Between the trimmed V and J ends, which lost 3 bases and 4 bases, there was a span of 9 bases. CDR1 ENHRY and CDR2 SYGVKD come from the germline V gene. Constant-segment primers and 5'RACE yielded cDNA libraries for TCR alpha and TCR beta, each carrying sample barcodes and UMIs. One entry per CDR3 protein results from TCRdb running MiXCR on the 5' RACE reads. Here the sample spans about 620,000 distinct CDR3 sequences, 15% to 20% being singletons. About this clonotype: Its antigen is not known.

Study results and limitations: Balance between CD4 and CD8 was seen in clones contracting day 15 to 85, and a CD4+ lean was seen in later expanders.

This receptor was taken from an adult woman who had mild COVID-19 (a few samples of this study predate the infection). Cell type and time point are not known. The specimen was PBMCs or a T cell subset sorted from them (not recorded which). V gene TRBV10-3 combines with J gene TRBJ1-1; tentatively, D is TRBD1 (5 bases). In nucleotides, the CDR3 is TGTGCCATCAGTGAATTCGGGGGCACTGAAGCTTTCTTT. Its translation: CAISEFGGTEAFF.